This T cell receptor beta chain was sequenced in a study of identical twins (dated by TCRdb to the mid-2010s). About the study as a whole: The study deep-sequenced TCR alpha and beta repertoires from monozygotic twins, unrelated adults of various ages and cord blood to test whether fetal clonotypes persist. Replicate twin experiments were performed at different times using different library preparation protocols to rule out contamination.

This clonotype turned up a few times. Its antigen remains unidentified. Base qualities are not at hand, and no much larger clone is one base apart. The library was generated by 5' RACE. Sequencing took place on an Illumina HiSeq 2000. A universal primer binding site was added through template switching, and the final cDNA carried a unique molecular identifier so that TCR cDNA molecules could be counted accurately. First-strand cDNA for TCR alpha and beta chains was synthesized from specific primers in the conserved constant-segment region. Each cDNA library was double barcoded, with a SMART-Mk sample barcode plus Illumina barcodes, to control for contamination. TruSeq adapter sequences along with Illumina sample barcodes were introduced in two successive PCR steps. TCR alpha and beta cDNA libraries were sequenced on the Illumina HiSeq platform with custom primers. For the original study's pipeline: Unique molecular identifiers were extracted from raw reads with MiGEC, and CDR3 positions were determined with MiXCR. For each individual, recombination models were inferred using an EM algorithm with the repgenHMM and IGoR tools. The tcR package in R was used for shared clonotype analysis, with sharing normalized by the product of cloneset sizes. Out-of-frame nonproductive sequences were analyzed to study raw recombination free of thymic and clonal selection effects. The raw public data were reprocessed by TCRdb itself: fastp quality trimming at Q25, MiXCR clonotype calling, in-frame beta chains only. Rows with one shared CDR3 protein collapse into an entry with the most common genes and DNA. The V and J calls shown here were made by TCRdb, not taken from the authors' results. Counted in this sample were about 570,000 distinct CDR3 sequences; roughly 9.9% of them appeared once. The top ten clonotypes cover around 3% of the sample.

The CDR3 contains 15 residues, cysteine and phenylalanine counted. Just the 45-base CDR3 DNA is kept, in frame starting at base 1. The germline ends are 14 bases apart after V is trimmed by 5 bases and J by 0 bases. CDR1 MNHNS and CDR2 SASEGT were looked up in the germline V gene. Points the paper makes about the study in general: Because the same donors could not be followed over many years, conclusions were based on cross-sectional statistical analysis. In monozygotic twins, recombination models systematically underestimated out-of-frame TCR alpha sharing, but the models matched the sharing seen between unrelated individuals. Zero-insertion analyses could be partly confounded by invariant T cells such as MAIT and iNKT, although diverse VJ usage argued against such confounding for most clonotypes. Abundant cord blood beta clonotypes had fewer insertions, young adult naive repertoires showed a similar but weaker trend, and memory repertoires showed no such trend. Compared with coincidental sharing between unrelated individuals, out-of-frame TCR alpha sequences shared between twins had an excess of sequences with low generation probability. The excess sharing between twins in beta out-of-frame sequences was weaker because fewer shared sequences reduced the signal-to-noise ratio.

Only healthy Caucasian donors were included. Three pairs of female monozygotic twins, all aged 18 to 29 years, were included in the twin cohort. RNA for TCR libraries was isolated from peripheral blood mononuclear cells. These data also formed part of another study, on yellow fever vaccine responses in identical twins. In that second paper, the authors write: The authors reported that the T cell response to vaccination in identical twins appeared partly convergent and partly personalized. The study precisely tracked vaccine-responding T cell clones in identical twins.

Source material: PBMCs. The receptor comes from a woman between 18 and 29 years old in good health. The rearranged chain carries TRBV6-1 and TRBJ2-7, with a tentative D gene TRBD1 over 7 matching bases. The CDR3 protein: CASSPQGGSSYEQYF. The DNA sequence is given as TGTGCCAGCAGTCCCCAGGGGGGCAGCTCCTACGAGCAGTACTTC.